This is a list of T cell receptor beta chains from one sample in a study of CD8+CD57+ T cells in acquired aplastic anemia. TCRdb re-called the reads through MiXCR, storing one row per CDR3 protein. The table has approximately 250,000 distinct CDR3 sequences, around 82% seen once. Specimen: sorted CD4+, CD8+, or CD8+CD57+ T cells (not recorded which) from PBMCs. The receptors here all came from a human donor with aplastic anemia. CDR3s include the opening cysteine and the closing phenylalanine or tryptophan. D genes are given only for firm matches. Part of the rows lack a size; the others show once, few, many or a class for expanded clones.

D | J | V | size | DNA | CDR3
NA | TRBJ2-3 | TRBV7-8 | NA | TGTGCCAGCAGCTTTCATCGAGACGGGAATGCCCTGTCCTTT | CASSFHRDGNALSF
NA | TRBJ2-2 | TRBV5-5 | NA | TGTGCCGGCAGCTCAGCACACGGGGAGCTGTTTTTT | CAGSSAHGELFF
NA | TRBJ2-3 | TRBV15 | NA | TGTGCCACCAGCGGGGGCTGCAGCAAAGAGACGCAGTATTTT | CATSGGCSKETQYF
NA | TRBJ1-6 | TRBV9 | NA | TGTGCCAGCAGCGAAGGGTCAGATACGCAGTATTTTCTCCACTTT | CASSEGSDTQYFLHF
NA | TRBJ2-7 | TRBV15 | few | TGTGCCACCAGCGTCCGGGGCCTAGCCTATGCGCAGTACTTC | CATSVRGLAYAQYF
NA | TRBJ1-5 | TRBV5-6 | once | TGTGCCAGCAGCCCCGTTTACGGCAATCAGCCCCAGCATTTT | CASSPVYGNQPQHF
NA | TRBJ2-1 | TRBV19 | NA | TGTGCCAGTAGTAAGTACAATGAGCAGTTCTTC | CASSKYNEQFF
NA | TRBJ2-7 | TRBV7-9 | NA | TGTGCCAGCAGCTTTCAAAGGGCCGGGTACGAGCAGTACTTC | CASSFQRAGYEQYF
NA | TRBJ1-1 | TRBV12-3/TRBV12-4 | NA | TGTGCCAGCAGTGATAGTCCCACTGAAGCTTTCTTT | CASSDSPTEAFF
NA | TRBJ1-2 | TRBV7-9 | NA | NA | CASSFTSAASSSSTF
TRBD1 | TRBJ2-3 | TRBV5-5 | few | TGTGCCAGCGGCTTGGACAGGGCAGATACGCAGTATTTT | CASGLDRADTQYF
TRBD2 | TRBJ2-5 | TRBV7-9 | once | TGTGCCAGCAGCTTAATGACTAGCGAAGAGACCCAGTACTTC | CASSLMTSEETQYF
TRBD1 | TRBJ2-5 | TRBV7-9 | NA | TGTGCCAGCAGCACAGACAGGGGGCTGTCGCCCCACCACTTC | CASSTDRGLSPHHF
NA | TRBJ2-7 | TRBV7-8 | few | TGTGCTAGCAGCTTAGGGGCAGGTCCCGATACGCAGTACTTC | CASSLGAGPDTQYF
TRBD2 | TRBJ2-1 | TRBV24-1 | NA | TGTGCCACCGGTACCAGCGGGAGAAGGGATGAGCAGCTCTTC | CATGTSGRRDEQLF
NA | TRBJ2-1 | TRBV7-3 | NA | TGTGCCAGCAGCATCGGCGGGGGCTCGATAGATACGCAGTTCTTC | CASSIGGGSIDTQFF
TRBD2 | TRBJ2-1 | TRBV7-8 | once | TGTGCCAGCAGCTTTCCAAGAGGCGCGGGGAGGGATGAGCAGTTCTTC | CASSFPRGAGRDEQFF
NA | TRBJ2-1 | TRBV7-9 | NA | NA | CAGQWARETQYFGQFF
NA | TRBJ1-1 | TRBV7-3 | NA | TGTGCCAGCTGCAGAGAGGCGACCGCGGTTGATCACTCTTTCTTT | CASCREATAVDHSFF
NA | TRBJ1-2 | TRBV7-9 | once | TGTGCCAGCAGCTTGGAGGGGGACGCCCTCACACAGGGCTACACCTTC | CASSLEGDALTQGYTF
NA | TRBJ1-2 | TRBV10-2 | few | TGCGCCAGCAGTGAGGGCCAGGGAGTGTACTATGGCTACACCTTC | CASSEGQGVYYGYTF
NA | TRBJ2-1 | TRBV7-8 | NA | TGTGCCAGCAGCTTACGGTTCCCAGGACGGAACAATGACCAGTTCTTC | CASSLRFPGRNNDQFF
NA | TRBJ2-3 | TRBV7-9 | NA | TGTGCCAGCAGCTTAGCACCCGGGGAGCTGATTTTTGAATTT | CASSLAPGELIFEF
TRBD1 | TRBJ1-1 | TRBV4-3 | many | TGCGCCAGCAGCCAAGAAGGGTTTGGACAGGGGAACACTGAAGCTTTCTTT | CASSQEGFGQGNTEAFF
NA | TRBJ2-1 | TRBV9 | NA | TGTGCCAGCAGCGTAGCGAGAGATACGCAGTATTTTCAGTTCTTC | CASSVARDTQYFQFF
NA | TRBJ1-4 | TRBV5-4 | NA | TGTGCCAGCAGCTTTACTTCCGCGGAGATTGAAAAACTGTTTTTT | CASSFTSAEIEKLFF
TRBD2 | TRBJ2-3 | TRBV6-1 | few | TGTGCCAGCAAGATCCCTACTCTAGCGGGAGAGACAGATACGCAGTATTTT | CASKIPTLAGETDTQYF
TRBD1 | TRBJ1-1 | TRBV7-9 | NA | TGTGCCAGCAGCTCAGGGCCAAGGGGGCACACAGAAACGTTCTTT | CASSSGPRGHTETFF
NA | TRBJ1-6 | TRBV6-4 | NA | TGTGCCAGCAGAGGGGGAAGGGGAGCGAGTTCGGCACCCCTCCACTTT | CASRGGRGASSAPLHF
NA | TRBJ1-5 | TRBV7-3 | once | TGTGCCAGCAGTGTAGTGTTTACGAATAGTCCCCCGCACTTT | CASSVVFTNSPPHF
TRBD1 | TRBJ1-2 | TRBV7-2 | NA | TGTGCCAGCAGCTCGACAGGGGGCGCCACCTCTGGCTACACCTTC | CASSSTGGATSGYTF
NA | TRBJ2-1 | TRBV2 | NA | TGTGCCAGCGGGGAGGGGGGCGGGGGAGGCCATGAGCAGTTCTTC | CASGEGGGGGHEQFF
TRBD2 | TRBJ2-3 | TRBV9 | NA | TGTGCCAGCGGAGTAGCGGGAGGTCTTCATAAGTTGTATTTT | CASGVAGGLHKLYF